This T cell receptor beta chain is from a study of blood T cell repertoires in COVID-19. In its sample, this clone was seen once. Only in-frame clones appear in the TCRdb table, and some are missing; sequencing was by immunoSEQ multiplex PCR. The data hold around 94,000 clones, with around 90% observed a single time. The germline CDR1 and CDR2 sequences are SNHLY and FYNNEI. The CDR3 has 13 residues. What was sequenced was peripheral blood. This clonotype originated in a man between 50 and 59 years old with active or convalescent COVID-19. This chain links TRBV2 with TRBJ2-3, with 7 bases aligning to TRBD2. For the CDR3, the DNA is TGTGCGTCCTTACCGGGGGGTTTAGATACGCAGTATTTT. Protein: CASLPGGLDTQYF.